Each of the 14 T cell receptor beta chains below was sequenced from the same sample in a study of CD8 T cells in ankylosing spondylitis. TCRdb redid the calling of the 5' RACE reads with MiXCR, one entry per CDR3 protein. The sample shows fewer than 150,000 distinct CDR3 sequences, 6% to 8% of them seen only once. The sample consisted of blood, either unsorted or a sorted T cell fraction (not recorded which). Every receptor here comes from a female donor with ankylosing spondylitis or in good health (not recorded which).

The chain employs TRBV24-1 and TRBJ2-7; 11 bases line up with TRBD2. With V trimmed by 12 bases and J by 2 bases, 14 bases remained unmatched. This CDR3 is 16 amino acids long. CDR1 and CDR2 (germline): KGHDR, SFDVKD. CDR3: CAPLQLAGVGTYEQYF. For the CDR3, the DNA is TGTGCCCCCCTCCAACTAGCGGGGGTAGGTACCTACGAGCAGTACTTC.

In its sample, this clonotype was seen many times. This sequence joins TRBV2 and TRBJ2-4; no firm D call. The length of the CDR3 is 16 residues. V lost 5 bases to trimming and J lost 1 base, with 15 bases between them. CDR1 and CDR2 (germline): SNHLY, FYNNEI. The CDR3 loop reads CASSLDGVLAKNIQYF. CDR3 DNA: TGTGCCAGCAGTCTGGACGGAGTCCTGGCCAAAAACATTCAGTACTTC.

V usage is TRBV4-3 and J usage is TRBJ1-1; D gene unclear. The V end was cut by 3 bases, the J end by 3 bases, with 11 bases between. The germline V gene has CDR1 LGHNA and CDR2 YSLEER. The CDR3 is 14 residues long. CDR3 in DNA: TGCGCCAGCAGCCAGAGTGGACGGTACACTGAAGCTTTCTTT. It codes for CASSQSGRYTEAFF.

This clonotype was counted at least ten times. The rearrangement links TRBV12-3 or TRBV12-4 to TRBJ1-6; D is possibly TRBD1 (5 bases). V was cut by 6 bases and J by 9 bases, with 24 bases left in between. The CDR3 totals 17 residues. The chain's CDR3 is CASSLTPGPSLLSPLHF. The CDR3 DNA follows: TGTGCCAGCAGCCTTACACCGGGACCGAGCCTTCTTTCACCCCTCCACTTT.

This clonotype was seen a few times. This chain links TRBV12-3 or TRBV12-4 with TRBJ1-4, with TRBD1 as a possible D gene (6 bases). The CDR3 covers 14 residues. V was shortened by 6 bases and J by 7 bases, with 15 bases between the two germline ends. The CDR3 DNA sequence: TGTGCCAGCAGCCAACGGGGGCGGGGTGAAAAACTGTTTTTT. Amino acid sequence: CASSQRGRGEKLFF.

This clonotype was counted many times. The chain is built from TRBV29-1 and TRBJ1-1; a possible D gene is TRBD1 (6 bases). The germline CDR1 and CDR2 sequences are SQVTM and ANQGSEA. The CDR3 is made up of 14 amino acids. V gave up 7 bases and J gave up 5 bases, with 20 bases separating them. The CDR3 DNA reads TGCAGCGCTGGGGTGACGCATACAGGGACTGAAGCTTTCTTT. This translates into CSAGVTHTGTEAFF.

This clonotype has at least ten counts. The genes are TRBV12-3 or TRBV12-4 and TRBJ2-6; D might be TRBD2 (6 bases). Trimming took off 3 bases at V and 2 bases at J, with 11 bases between the two ends. The CDR3 totals 16 residues. CDR3: CASSLRRGPGANVLTF. The CDR3 DNA is TGTGCCAGCAGTTTGCGGCGGGGTCCTGGGGCCAACGTCCTGACTTTC.

V is TRBV18 and J is TRBJ1-1; no clear D. This CDR3 region has 15 residues. V lost 0 bases and J 4 bases, leaving 12 bases between the germline ends. The germline gives CDR1 KGHSH, CDR2 LQKENI. CDR3: CASSPPVGKGTEAFF. Here the CDR3 DNA reads TGTGCCAGCTCACCACCGGTGGGGAAAGGCACTGAAGCTTTCTTT.

This clonotype was detected ten times or more. This chain's CDR3 is CATRGGLTDTQYF. In nucleotides, the CDR3 is TGTGCCACCAGGGGCGGGCTAACAGATACGCAGTATTTT. The chain links TRBV19 to TRBJ2-3; TRBD1 is a possible D gene (6 bases). V dropped 10 bases and J dropped 3 bases, with 14 bases sitting between them. This CDR3 has 13 amino acids. The V gene's germline CDR1 is LNHDA and CDR2 SQIVND (reference sequence).

Ten or more counts support this clonotype. The rearrangement joins TRBV27 to TRBJ1-1; no clear D. V shed 7 bases and J shed 0 bases, with 15 bases lying between them. Germline values: CDR1 MNHEY, CDR2 SMNVEV (reference sequence). The CDR3 spans 15 residues. The CDR3 coding sequence is TGTGCCAGCATCCCTAGGGTAGGGATGAACACTGAAGCTTTCTTT. Amino acid sequence: CASIPRVGMNTEAFF.

The chain uses TRBV7-2 and TRBJ1-1, with D unclear. Germline CDR1 SGHTA, CDR2 FQGNSA. The CDR3 extends over 15 amino acids. The V and J ends lost 0 bases and 1 base respectively, with 9 bases between them. The CDR3 DNA is TGTGCCAGCAGCTTAGCGGACTTACCGAACACTGAAGCTTTCTTT. It translates to CASSLADLPNTEAFF.

At least ten counts were recorded for this clonotype. The chain joins TRBV12-3 or TRBV12-4 to TRBJ2-1; no reliable D call. V dropped 6 bases and J dropped 6 bases, with 12 bases sitting between them. The CDR3 totals 13 residues. The CDR3 DNA is TGTGCCAGCAGGGTCATCATGGGCAATGAGCAGTTCTTC. Amino acid sequence: CASRVIMGNEQFF.

In its sample, this clonotype was seen many times. The genes are TRBV28 and TRBJ1-5; a weak D match, TRBD1 (5 bases). Trimming removed 7 bases from V and 1 base from J, with 17 bases in between. Germline V gives CDR1 MDHEN, CDR2 SYDVKM. The length of the CDR3 is 16 residues. For the CDR3, the DNA is TGTGCCAGCATCAATTATGGGGGATTCAGCAATCAGCCCCAGCATTTT. It yields the protein CASINYGGFSNQPQHF.

The table lists this clonotype with many counts. This chain connects TRBV27 to TRBJ1-4, with D unclear. This CDR3 contains 13 residues. Trimming took 4 bases from V and 8 from J, leaving 11 bases between them. Germline V gives CDR1 MNHEY, CDR2 SMNVEV (reference sequence). The CDR3 nucleotides are TGTGCCAGCAGTTACCCCTCCCGGGAAAAACTGTTTTTT. It specifies CASSYPSREKLFF.